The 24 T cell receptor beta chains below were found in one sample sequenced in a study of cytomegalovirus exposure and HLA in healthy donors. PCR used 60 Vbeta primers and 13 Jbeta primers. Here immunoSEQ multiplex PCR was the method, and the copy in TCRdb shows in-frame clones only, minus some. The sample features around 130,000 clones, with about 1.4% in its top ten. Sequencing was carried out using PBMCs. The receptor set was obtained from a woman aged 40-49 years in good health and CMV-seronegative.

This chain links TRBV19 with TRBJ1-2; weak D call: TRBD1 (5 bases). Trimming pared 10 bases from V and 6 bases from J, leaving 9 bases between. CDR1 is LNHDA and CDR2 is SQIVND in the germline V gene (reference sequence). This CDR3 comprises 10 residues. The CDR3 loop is CAKRGNGYTF. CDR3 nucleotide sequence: TGTGCCAAGCGGGGGAATGGCTACACCTTC. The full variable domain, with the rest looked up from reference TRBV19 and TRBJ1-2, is DGGITQSPKYLFRKEGQNVTLSCEQNLNHDAMYWYRQDPGQGLRLIYYSQIVNDFQKGDIAEGYSVSREKKESFPLTVTSAQKNPTAFYLCAKRGNGYTFGSGTRLTVV.

Here the CDR3 DNA reads TGTGCCAGCAGCTTAGCGATGGGGGCGGGAGCCAAAAACATTCAGTACTTC. It codes for CASSLAMGAGAKNIQYF. This chain uses TRBV7-6 with TRBJ2-4; D possibly corresponds to TRBD1 (6 bases). CDR1 and CDR2 from the germline V gene are SGHVS and FNYEAQ. The V gene lost 0 bases and the J gene lost 0 bases, with 12 bases spanning the gap. The CDR3 length is 17 residues.

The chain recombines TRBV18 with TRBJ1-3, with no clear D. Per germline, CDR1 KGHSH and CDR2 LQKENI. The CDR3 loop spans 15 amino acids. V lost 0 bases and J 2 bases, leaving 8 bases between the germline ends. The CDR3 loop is CASSPPERAGNTIYF. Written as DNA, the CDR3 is TGTGCCAGCTCACCACCGGAGAGGGCTGGAAACACCATATATTTT. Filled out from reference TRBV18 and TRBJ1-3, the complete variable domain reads NAGVMQNPRHLVRRRGQEARLRCSPMKGHSHVYWYRQLPEEGLKFMVYLQKENIIDESGMPKERFSAEFPKEGPSILRIQQVVRGDSAAYFCASSPPERAGNTIYFGEGSWLTVV.

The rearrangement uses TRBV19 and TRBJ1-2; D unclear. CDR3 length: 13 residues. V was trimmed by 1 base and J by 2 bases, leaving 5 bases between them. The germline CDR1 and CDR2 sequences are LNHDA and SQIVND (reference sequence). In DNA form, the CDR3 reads TGTGCCAGTAGTATAGTCGGGAACTATGGCTACACCTTC. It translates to CASSIVGNYGYTF.

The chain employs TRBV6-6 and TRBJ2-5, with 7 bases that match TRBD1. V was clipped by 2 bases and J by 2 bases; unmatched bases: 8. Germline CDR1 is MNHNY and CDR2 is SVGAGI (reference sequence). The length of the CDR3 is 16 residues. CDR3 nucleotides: TGTGCCAGCAGTTACGTCCTACAGGGGCGGCAAGAGACCCAGTACTTC. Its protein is CASSYVLQGRQETQYF.

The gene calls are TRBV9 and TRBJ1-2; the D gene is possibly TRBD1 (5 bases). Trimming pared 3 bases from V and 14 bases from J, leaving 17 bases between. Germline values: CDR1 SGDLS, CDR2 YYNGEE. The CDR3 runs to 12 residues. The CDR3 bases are TGTGCCAGCAGCGAGGGCGGGGGGATGGAAACCTTC. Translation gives CASSEGGGMETF.

DNA for the CDR3: TGTGCCAGCAGCCAAGATAGTAGCGGGGGGGGAGAGACCCAGTACTTC. Its translation: CASSQDSSGGGETQYF. This sequence joins TRBV4-2 and TRBJ2-5; 11 bases fit TRBD2. The CDR3 length is 16 residues. Germline-derived CDR1 and CDR2 are LGHNA and YNFKEQ. After removal of 0 bases from V and 4 bases from J, the junction contained 4 bases not matched to a gene.

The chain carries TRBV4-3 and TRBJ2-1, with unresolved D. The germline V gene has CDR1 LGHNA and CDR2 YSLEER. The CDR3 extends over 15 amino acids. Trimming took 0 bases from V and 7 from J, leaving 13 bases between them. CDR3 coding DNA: TGCGCCAGCAGCCAAGATCCAGCTCTCGGGAATGAGCAGTTCTTC. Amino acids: CASSQDPALGNEQFF.

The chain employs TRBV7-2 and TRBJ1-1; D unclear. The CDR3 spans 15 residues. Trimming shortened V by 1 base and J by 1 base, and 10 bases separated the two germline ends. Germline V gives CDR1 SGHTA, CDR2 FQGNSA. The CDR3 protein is CASSLGGSKNTEAFF. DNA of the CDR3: TGTGCCAGCAGCTTAGGAGGCAGTAAGAACACTGAAGCTTTCTTT.

The CDR3 DNA is TGCGCCAGCAGCCAAGAAGTGGCGGCAGGGGGCCAAGAGACCCAGTACTTC. Translation gives CASSQEVAAGGQETQYF. The chain joins TRBV4-3 to TRBJ2-5, with TRBD1 matching over 7 bases. In germline, CDR1 is LGHNA, CDR2 YSLEER. The CDR3 contains 17 residues. The trim removed 0 bases at V and 1 base at J, leaving 8 bases unmatched.

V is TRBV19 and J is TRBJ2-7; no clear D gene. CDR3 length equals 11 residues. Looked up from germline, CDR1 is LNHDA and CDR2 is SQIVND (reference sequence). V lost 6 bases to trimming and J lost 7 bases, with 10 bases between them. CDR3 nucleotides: TGTGCCAGTAGGGGTCCCGGGGAGCAGTACTTC. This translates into CASRGPGEQYF.

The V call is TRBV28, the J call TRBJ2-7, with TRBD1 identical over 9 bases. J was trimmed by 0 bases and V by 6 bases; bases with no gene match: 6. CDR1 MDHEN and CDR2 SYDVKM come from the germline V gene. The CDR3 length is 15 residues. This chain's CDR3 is CASRGQGGRSYEQYF. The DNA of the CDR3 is TGTGCCAGCAGGGGACAGGGAGGACGCTCCTACGAGCAGTACTTC.

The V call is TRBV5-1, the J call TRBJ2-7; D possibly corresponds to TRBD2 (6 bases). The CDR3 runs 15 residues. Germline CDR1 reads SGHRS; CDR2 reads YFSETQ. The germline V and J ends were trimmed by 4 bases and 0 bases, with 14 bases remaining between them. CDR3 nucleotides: TGCGCCAGCAGCCTGGAGGGGTTTCGCTCCTACGAGCAGTACTTC. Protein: CASSLEGFRSYEQYF.

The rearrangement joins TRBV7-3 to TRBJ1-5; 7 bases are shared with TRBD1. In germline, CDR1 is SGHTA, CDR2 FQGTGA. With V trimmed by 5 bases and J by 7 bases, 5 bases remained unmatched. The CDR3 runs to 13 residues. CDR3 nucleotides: TGTGCCAGCAGCACGACAGGGCGGCAGCCCCAGCATTTT. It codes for CASSTTGRQPQHF.

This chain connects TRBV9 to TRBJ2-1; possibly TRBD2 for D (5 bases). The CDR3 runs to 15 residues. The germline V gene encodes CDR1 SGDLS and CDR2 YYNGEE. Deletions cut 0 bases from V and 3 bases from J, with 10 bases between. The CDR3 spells CASSVEAGGYNEQFF. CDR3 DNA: TGTGCCAGCAGCGTAGAGGCAGGAGGCTACAATGAGCAGTTCTTC.

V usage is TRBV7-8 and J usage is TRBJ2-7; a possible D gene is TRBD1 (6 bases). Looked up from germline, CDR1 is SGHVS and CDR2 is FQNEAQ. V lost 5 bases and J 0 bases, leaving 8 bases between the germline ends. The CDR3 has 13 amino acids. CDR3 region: CASSRTDSYEQYF. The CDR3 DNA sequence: TGTGCCAGCAGCAGGACAGACTCCTACGAGCAGTACTTC.

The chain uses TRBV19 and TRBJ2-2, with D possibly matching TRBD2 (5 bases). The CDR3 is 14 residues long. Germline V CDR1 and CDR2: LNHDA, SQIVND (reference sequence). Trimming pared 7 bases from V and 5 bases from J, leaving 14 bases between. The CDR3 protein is CASKSAPGTGELFF. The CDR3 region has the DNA TGTGCCAGTAAGTCGGCCCCGGGGACCGGGGAGCTGTTTTTT.

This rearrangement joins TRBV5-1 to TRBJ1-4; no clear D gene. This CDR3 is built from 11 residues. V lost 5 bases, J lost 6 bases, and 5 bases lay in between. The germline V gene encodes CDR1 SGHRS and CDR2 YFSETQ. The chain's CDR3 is CASREDEKLFF. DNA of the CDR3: TGCGCCAGCAGAGAGGATGAAAAACTGTTTTTT.

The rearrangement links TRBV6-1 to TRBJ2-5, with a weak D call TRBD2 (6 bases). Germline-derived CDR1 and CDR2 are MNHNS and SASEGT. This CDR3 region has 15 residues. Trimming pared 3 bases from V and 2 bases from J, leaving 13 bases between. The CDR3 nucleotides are TGTGCCAGCAGTGATTCGGGCAGCGGGCAAGAGACCCAGTACTTC. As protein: CASSDSGSGQETQYF.

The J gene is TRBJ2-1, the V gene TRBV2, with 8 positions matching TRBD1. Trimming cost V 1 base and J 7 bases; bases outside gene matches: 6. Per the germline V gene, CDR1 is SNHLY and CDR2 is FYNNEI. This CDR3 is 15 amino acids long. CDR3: CASSEVFGQGNEQFF. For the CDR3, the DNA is TGTGCCAGCAGTGAAGTGTTCGGACAGGGTAATGAGCAGTTCTTC.

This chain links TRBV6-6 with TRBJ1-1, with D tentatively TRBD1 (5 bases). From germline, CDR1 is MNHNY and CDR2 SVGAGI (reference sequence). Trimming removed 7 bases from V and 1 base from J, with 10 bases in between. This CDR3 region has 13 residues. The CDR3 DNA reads TGTGCCAGCATTCCCGGACAGAACACTGAAGCTTTCTTT. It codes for CASIPGQNTEAFF.

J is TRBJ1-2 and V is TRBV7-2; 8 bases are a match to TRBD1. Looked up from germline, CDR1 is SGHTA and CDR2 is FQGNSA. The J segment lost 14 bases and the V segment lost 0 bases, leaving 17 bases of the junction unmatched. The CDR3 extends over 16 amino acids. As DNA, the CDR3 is TGTGCCAGCAGCTTAGCCTACAGGGACACAGGGGGACTAAGGACCTTC. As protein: CASSLAYRDTGGLRTF.

The CDR3 DNA follows: TGTGCCATCAGTGAGTCACTCTCGGGTAGATTCTGGCCCCTCCACTTT. It specifies CAISESLSGRFWPLHF. The V call is TRBV10-3, the J call TRBJ1-6, with D uncertain. CDR3 size: 16 residues. Germline V gene sequence: CDR1 ENHRY, CDR2 SYGVKD. V dropped 0 bases and J dropped 13 bases, with 19 bases sitting between them.

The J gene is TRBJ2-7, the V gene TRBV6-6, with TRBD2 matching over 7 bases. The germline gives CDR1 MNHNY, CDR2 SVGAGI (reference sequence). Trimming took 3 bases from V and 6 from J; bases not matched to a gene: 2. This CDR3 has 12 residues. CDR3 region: CASSYSGGEQYV. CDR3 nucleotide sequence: TGTGCCAGCAGTTATTCGGGGGGCGAGCAGTACGTC.